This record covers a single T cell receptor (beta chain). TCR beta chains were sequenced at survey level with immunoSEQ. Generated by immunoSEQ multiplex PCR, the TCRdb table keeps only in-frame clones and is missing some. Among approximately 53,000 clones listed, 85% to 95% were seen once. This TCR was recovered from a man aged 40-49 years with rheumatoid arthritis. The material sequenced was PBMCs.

The CDR3 is CASSLEGLAGETQYF. As DNA, the CDR3 is TGTGCCAGCAGCTTAGAGGGACTAGCGGGAGAGACCCAGTACTTC. This chain uses TRBV11-3 with TRBJ2-5; TRBD2 aligns across 12 bases. The CDR3 totals 15 residues. Per germline, CDR1 SGHNT and CDR2 YENEEA. Germline trimming cut 0 bases from V and 4 bases from J; bases unmatched to any gene: 0.